The 25 T cell receptor beta chains reported below all come from one sample, sequenced in a study of T cells after yellow fever vaccination. In TCRdb, the 5' RACE reads were re-called with MiXCR into one record per CDR3 protein. The sample lists some 550,000 distinct CDR3 sequences; 15% to 20% were seen once. Here the sequenced sample was PBMCs, taken 15 days after the yellow fever booster vaccination. These receptors all come from a man aged 30 to 39 who received the YFV17D yellow fever vaccine.

The chain has TRBV6-2 or TRBV6-3 and TRBJ2-1, with TRBD2 matching 14 bases. V lost 0 bases, J lost 3 bases, and 19 bases stayed unmatched. Germline V gene data show CDR1 as MNHEY and CDR2 as SVGEGT. The CDR3 covers 23 residues. The CDR3 DNA is TGTGCCAGCAGTTACTCGGAGGGGACTAGCGGGAGAATGGAACCCCCCGGCTACAATGAGCAGTTCTTC. Residues: CASSYSEGTSGRMEPPGYNEQFF.

The J gene is TRBJ2-7, the V gene TRBV5-5; D is possibly TRBD2 (6 bases). V shed 3 bases and J shed 5 bases, with 18 bases lying between them. The CDR3 totals 15 residues. Looked up from germline, CDR1 is SGHKS and CDR2 is YYEKEE (reference sequence). The CDR3: CASSSPGTGVHEQYF. The CDR3 DNA reads as TGTGCCAGCAGCTCCCCCGGGACTGGAGTCCACGAGCAGTACTTC.

Written as DNA, the CDR3 is TGTGCCAGCACCAACAGGGGGGTCTCACCCCTCCACTTT. It yields the protein CASTNRGVSPLHF. V is TRBV28 and J is TRBJ1-6; TRBD1 agrees at 8 bases. The J segment lost 10 bases and the V segment lost 7 bases, leaving 6 bases of the junction unmatched. This CDR3 contains 13 residues. Germline CDR1 and CDR2: MDHEN and SYDVKM.

The chain uses TRBV5-4 and TRBJ2-7, with 10 bases that match TRBD2. The length of the CDR3 is 17 residues. The germline V gene encodes CDR1 SGHNT and CDR2 YYREEE (reference sequence). Trimming at V came to 4 bases and at J to 5 bases, leaving 15 bases not matched to a gene. CDR3 nucleotides: TGTGCCAGCAGCCGCGGTTTGGCTAGCGGGAGTATCAACGAGCAGTACTTC. Amino acids: CASSRGLASGSINEQYF. The full variable domain, in which reference TRBV5-4 and TRBJ2-7 provide the parts outside the CDR3, is ETGVTQSPTHLIKTRGQQVTLRCSSQSGHNTVSWYQQALGQGPQFIFQYYREEENGRGNFPPRFSGLQFPNYSSELNVNALELDDSALYLCASSRGLASGSINEQYFGPGTRLTVT.

This clonotype was recorded a few times. This rearrangement joins TRBV7-9 to TRBJ2-3; 10 nucleotides match TRBD1. Germline V CDR1 and CDR2: SEHNR, FQNEAQ (reference sequence). The trim removed 5 bases at V and 4 bases at J, leaving 3 bases unmatched. The length of the CDR3 is 14 residues. In nucleotides, the CDR3 is TGTGCCAGCAGCCAGACAGGGGGCGCAGATACGCAGTATTTT. Translated, it gives CASSQTGGADTQYF.

This clonotype was detected only a few times. The chain uses TRBV7-7 and TRBJ2-7, with D perhaps matching TRBD1 or TRBD2 (5 bases each). Germline V gene lookup returns CDR1 SSHAT and CDR2 FNYEAQ (reference sequence). The length of the CDR3 is 14 residues. V dropped 5 bases and J dropped 4 bases, with 15 bases sitting between them. CDR3 coding DNA: TGTGCCAGCAGCAGAGGGGACGGAATGTACGAGCAGTACTTC. Amino acids: CASSRGDGMYEQYF.

This clonotype was seen many times. The rearrangement links TRBV6-2 or TRBV6-3 to TRBJ2-1; 9 bases line up with TRBD2. J gave up 3 bases and V 7 bases, and 13 bases lay outside the gene matches. Germline CDR1 MNHEY, CDR2 SVGEGT. This CDR3 is built from 17 residues. CDR3 sequence: CASTGGGGREDYNEQFF. The CDR3 nucleotides are TGTGCCAGCACGGGCGGCGGCGGGAGGGAGGACTACAATGAGCAGTTCTTC.

The chain recombines TRBV7-2 with TRBJ2-7; D remains ambiguous. CDR3 length equals 14 residues. CDR1 SGHTA and CDR2 FQGNSA come from the germline V gene. V gave up 5 bases and J gave up 6 bases, with 17 bases separating them. The CDR3 sequence: CASSPLSAASEQYF. CDR3 DNA sequence: TGTGCCAGCAGCCCCCTCTCGGCCGCCTCCGAGCAGTACTTC.

This clonotype showed up just a few times. The rearrangement links TRBV5-1 to TRBJ2-7; TRBD1 matches 10 bases. The CDR3 contains 14 residues. The germline V gene has CDR1 SGHRS and CDR2 YFSETQ. Trimming took 5 bases from V and 3 from J; bases not matched to a gene: 5. Here the CDR3 reads CASSPDRGYYEQYF. The CDR3 DNA reads as TGCGCCAGCAGTCCGGACAGGGGGTACTACGAGCAGTACTTC.

The chain has TRBV20-1 and TRBJ2-7, with a weak D call TRBD1 (5 bases). V was trimmed by 3 bases and J by 2 bases, leaving 17 bases between them. Per the germline V gene, CDR1 is DFQATT and CDR2 is SNEGSKA (reference sequence). CDR3 size: 15 residues. The CDR3 sequence: CSASFWGRGPYEQYF. The DNA of the CDR3 is TGCAGTGCTAGTTTCTGGGGAAGGGGTCCCTACGAGCAGTACTTC.

The rearrangement uses TRBV7-9 and TRBJ2-4; D gene uncertain. The CDR3 runs to 14 residues. Germline loops: CDR1 SEHNR, CDR2 FQNEAQ (reference sequence). V was cut by 3 bases and J by 3 bases, with 9 bases left in between. The CDR3 sequence is CASSFGESKNIQYF. The CDR3 coding sequence is TGTGCCAGCAGCTTTGGGGAAAGCAAAAACATTCAGTACTTC.

The sample holds a few counts of this clonotype. This chain uses TRBV6-6 with TRBJ2-3, with D uncertain. Trimming took off 7 bases at V and 3 bases at J, with 11 bases between the two ends. CDR1 MNHNY and CDR2 SVGAGI come from the germline V gene (reference sequence). The length of the CDR3 is 13 residues. The CDR3 coding sequence is TGTGCCAGCATTGGGGTCGTAACAGATACGCAGTATTTT. The encoded protein is CASIGVVTDTQYF.

The genes are TRBV4-3 and TRBJ2-5; D ambiguous. Per germline, CDR1 LGHNA and CDR2 YSLEER. This CDR3 is built from 17 residues. V was trimmed by 2 bases and J by 7 bases, leaving 23 bases between them. CDR3 sequence reads: CASSQLRVVPPWGTQYF. CDR3 in DNA: TGCGCCAGCAGCCAATTACGGGTTGTACCTCCCTGGGGGACCCAGTACTTC.

This clonotype was found a few times. The chain links TRBV3-1 to TRBJ2-1, with TRBD2 matching 16 bases. Germline V lookup: CDR1 LGHDT, CDR2 YNNKEL (reference sequence). Germline trimming cut 3 bases from V and 4 bases from J; bases unmatched to any gene: 6. The CDR3 has 18 residues. The DNA of the CDR3 is TGTGCCAGCAGCCACGGGACTAGCGGGAGGGCGGGGTACAATGAGCAGTTCTTC. Translating gives CASSHGTSGRAGYNEQFF.

This clonotype was counted a few times. This rearrangement joins TRBV20-1 to TRBJ2-1, with 12 bases identical to TRBD2. CDR3 size: 15 residues. The V segment lost 5 bases and the J segment 6 bases; nucleotides outside the gene matches: 8. CDR1 and CDR2 from the germline V gene are DFQATT and SNEGSKA (reference sequence). The CDR3 reads CSAGRLAGVSNEQFF. The CDR3 DNA reads TGCAGTGCTGGAAGACTAGCGGGAGTGAGCAATGAGCAGTTCTTC.

This rearrangement joins TRBV12-3 or TRBV12-4 to TRBJ1-4; TRBD1 is a possible D gene (5 bases). CDR3 length equals 13 residues. Trimming left V 6 bases short and J 11 bases short, with 16 bases between. This chain's CDR3 is CASSQTEGEKLFF. The CDR3 bases are TGTGCCAGCAGCCAGACAGAAGGGGAGAAACTGTTTTTT.

This clonotype was seen a handful of times. This rearrangement joins TRBV20-1 to TRBJ2-7; TRBD1 is a possible D gene (6 bases). CDR1 DFQATT and CDR2 SNEGSKA come from the germline V gene (reference sequence). Trimming removed 3 bases from V and 1 base from J, with 13 bases in between. The CDR3 sequence is 14 residues long. CDR3 nucleotide sequence: TGCAGTGCTAGGAAGGGGGAGTCATCCTACGAGCAGTACTTC. Translated, it gives CSARKGESSYEQYF.

The gene calls are TRBV20-1 and TRBJ2-3; TRBD2 aligns across 13 bases. Losses at the gene ends were 2 bases for V and 0 bases for J; bases not matched to a gene: 2. The CDR3 contains 16 residues. Germline values: CDR1 DFQATT, CDR2 SNEGSKA (reference sequence). In nucleotides, the CDR3 is TGCAGTGCTAGACGGACTAGCGGGAGAAGCACAGATACGCAGTATTTT. Encoded protein: CSARRTSGRSTDTQYF.

The genes are TRBV7-9 and TRBJ2-2; no clear D. From germline, CDR1 is SEHNR and CDR2 FQNEAQ (reference sequence). CDR3 size: 11 residues. The V and J ends lost 6 bases and 8 bases respectively, with 7 bases between them. Written as DNA, the CDR3 is TGTGCCAGCAGAAATCAGGGGGAGCTGTTTTTT. Amino acids: CASRNQGELFF.

The rearrangement joins TRBV21-1 to TRBJ2-3; the table assigns TRBD1, which was not confirmed against the DNA. TRBV21-1 is designated a pseudogene. The CDR3 is 16 residues long. Written as DNA, the CDR3 is TGTGCCAGCCCCAAAGTGAGGGACAAGAGCACAGATACGCAGTATTTT. Translation: CASPKVRDKSTDTQYF.

The chain uses TRBV11-3 and TRBJ2-3, with D perhaps matching TRBD2 (5 bases). The V end lost 3 bases, the J end lost 4 bases, and 14 bases lay between the germline ends. Germline CDR1 and CDR2: SGHNT and YENEEA. The length of the CDR3 is 15 residues. The CDR3 coding sequence is TGTGCCAGCAGCTTGTCCTGGGGAGCCTCAGATACGCAGTATTTT. Its translation: CASSLSWGASDTQYF.

This clonotype was counted many times. The chain carries TRBV7-8 and TRBJ2-2; D is uncertain. The V end was cut by 4 bases, the J end by 3 bases, with 6 bases between. The CDR3 spans 13 residues. Germline CDR1 is SGHVS and CDR2 is FQNEAQ. The CDR3 coding sequence is TGTGCCAGCAGCTCCGTTTACACCGGGGAGCTGTTTTTT. Its protein is CASSSVYTGELFF.

This clonotype was detected many times. The chain joins TRBV12-3 or TRBV12-4 to TRBJ2-3; D gene ambiguous. Trimming left V 3 bases short and J 5 bases short, with 9 bases between. The CDR3 length is 13 residues. The CDR3 DNA is TGTGCCAGCAGTTTGGGTGGTCTAGATACGCAGTATTTT. This codes for CASSLGGLDTQYF.

This clonotype appeared a few times. This chain uses TRBV7-2 with TRBJ2-1, with 7 positions matching TRBD2. The CDR3 is 13 amino acids. CDR1 and CDR2 from the germline V gene are SGHTA and FQGNSA. Trimming removed 8 bases from V and 13 bases from J; junction bases left unmatched: 14. In DNA form, the CDR3 reads TGTGCCAGCCACGCTAGCGGCCGAAGAGGACAGTTCTTC. Residues: CASHASGRRGQFF.

This clonotype was detected only a few times. The gene calls are TRBV5-1 and TRBJ2-5; TRBD1 matches at 7 bases. The V gene's germline CDR1 is SGHRS and CDR2 YFSETQ. The CDR3 is made up of 14 amino acids. The V and J ends lost 4 bases and 0 bases, in that order; junction bases with no gene match: 3. The CDR3 nucleotides read TGCGCCAGCAGCCGCGGACAGGACCAAGAGACCCAGTACTTC. It specifies CASSRGQDQETQYF.